This T cell receptor (beta chain) derives from a study of shared clonotypes between healthy human individuals. The germline gives CDR1 MNHEY, CDR2 SVGAGI. V lost 1 base to trimming and J lost 4 bases, with 7 bases between them. The CDR3 has 13 residues. Here immunoSEQ multiplex PCR was the method, and the copy in TCRdb shows in-frame clones only, minus some. Among around 1.1 million clones listed, about 72% were seen once. Sequenced: memory CD4+ T cells from PBMCs. Subset meaning: CD45RA-negative fraction. This rearrangement joins TRBV6-5 to TRBJ1-2; D not resolved. The clonotype comes from a young man in good health. Some clones in this sample may be carry-over from other donors' samples. The CDR3 loop is CASSYWAGYGYTF. The CDR3 DNA is TGTGCCAGCAGTTACTGGGCGGGCTATGGCTACACCTTC.